The count of the clone carrying this TCR beta chain is one. The target antigen is unknown. This entry comes from a study of early T cells in non-severe SARS-CoV-2 infection. Study information: The sequenced material was bulk RNA from unsorted whole blood, and its chains were unpaired.

The library protocol tagged individual cDNA molecules with unique molecular identifiers. TCRdb analysed the 5' RACE reads with MiXCR anew, one entry per CDR3 protein. Of under 35,000 distinct CDR3 sequences in the sample, about 3% are singletons; the top ten hold over 0.6%. Findings and caveats of the study: Private and CD4 specificities were missed by VDJdb matching, skewed to anti-spike CD8.

The sequence was collected from an adult who was a healthcare worker with PCR-confirmed SARS-CoV-2 infection or an uninfected control (not recorded which). The sequenced sample was whole blood.

The CDR3 DNA reads TGTGCCAGCAGCTCCTCTAACGCGCAGACCCAGTACTTC. It yields the protein CASSSSNAQTQYF. The chain couples TRBV11-2 to TRBJ2-5; the D is unclear. Germline values: CDR1 SGHAT, CDR2 FQNNGV. The V gene lost 4 bases and the J gene lost 6 bases, with 12 bases spanning the gap. CDR3 length: 13 amino acids.